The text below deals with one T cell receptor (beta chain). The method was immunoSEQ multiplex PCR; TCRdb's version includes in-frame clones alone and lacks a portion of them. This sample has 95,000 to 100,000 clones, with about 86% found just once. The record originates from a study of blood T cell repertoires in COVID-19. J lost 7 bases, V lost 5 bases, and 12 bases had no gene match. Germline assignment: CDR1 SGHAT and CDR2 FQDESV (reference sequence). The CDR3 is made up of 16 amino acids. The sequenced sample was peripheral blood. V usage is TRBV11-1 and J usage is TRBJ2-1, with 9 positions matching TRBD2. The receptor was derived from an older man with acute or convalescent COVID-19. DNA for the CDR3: TGTGCCAGCAGCCCGAGAGGCGGGAGGGTTCGGAATGAGCAGTTCTTC. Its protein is CASSPRGGRVRNEQFF.